This T cell receptor (beta chain) was sequenced for a study of shared clonotypes between healthy human individuals. At the level of the study: Aged between 18 and 49, the donors were a couple of women and three men.

Naive CD8 cells comprised CD45RO-negative, CCR7-positively selected cells, excluding terminally differentiated effector memory CD45RA+ cells. Samples underwent the assay at deep level. Roughly 200 ng DNA, around 30,000 T cell genomes, went into each sorted-subset replicate PCR. Original analysis: ImmunoSEQ junction-only sequences lacked quality scores, so their filtering differed. Measured with immunoSEQ multiplex PCR; TCRdb has only the in-frame clones, and not every one. V and J calls and clone size are those listed in that table; D and trimming were worked out from the DNA. This sample has about 700,000 clones, with 92% found just once. Losses at the gene ends were 4 bases for V and 4 bases for J; bases not matched to a gene: 6. CDR1 SGHNT and CDR2 YYREEE come from the germline V gene (reference sequence). The CDR3 has 14 residues.

Sequenced input: naive CD8+ T cells sorted from blood. This receptor was identified in a man aged 25-40 years in good health. The chain carries TRBV5-4 and TRBJ2-7, with 9 bases fitting TRBD2. The CDR3 loop reads CASSPRTSAYEQYF. Written as DNA, the CDR3 is TGTGCCAGCAGCCCGCGGACTAGCGCGTACGAGCAGTACTTC.